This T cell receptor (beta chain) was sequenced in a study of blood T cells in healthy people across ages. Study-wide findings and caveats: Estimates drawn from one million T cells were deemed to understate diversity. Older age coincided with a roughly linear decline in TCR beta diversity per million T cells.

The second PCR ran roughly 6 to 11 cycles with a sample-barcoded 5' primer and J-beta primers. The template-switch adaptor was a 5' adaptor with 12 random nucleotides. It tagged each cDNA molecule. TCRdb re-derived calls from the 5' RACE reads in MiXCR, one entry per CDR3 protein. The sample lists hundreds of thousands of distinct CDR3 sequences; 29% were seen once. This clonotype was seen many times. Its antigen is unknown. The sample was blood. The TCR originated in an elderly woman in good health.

The CDR3, as DNA: TGTGCCAGCAGGGGAATTCCCGGGACAGGGGAAGTAGATGAGCAGTTCTTC. It encodes CASRGIPGTGEVDEQFF. The gene calls are TRBV25-1 and TRBJ2-1; 10 bases align to TRBD1. The CDR3 runs to 17 residues. V trimming: 6 bases; J trimming: 8 bases; junction bases outside the gene matches: 16. CDR1 and CDR2 (germline): MGHDK, SYGVNS.